The T cell receptor beta chain described here comes from a study of cytomegalovirus exposure and HLA in healthy donors. The PCR ran on 60 Vbeta and 13 Jbeta primers. Profiled with immunoSEQ multiplex PCR; TCRdb holds only in-frame clones, not every one. This table has around 200,000 clones, 60% to 85% appearing once. Germline values: CDR1 LGHNA, CDR2 YNFKEQ. With 2 bases clipped from V and 9 bases from J, the junction kept 5 bases outside the gene matches. The CDR3 sequence is 14 residues long. The sequence was collected from a male donor in good health and CMV-seronegative. The sample comprised PBMCs. The V and J genes are TRBV4-2 and TRBJ2-1; 9 bases are shared with TRBD2. The CDR3 DNA reads as TGTGCCAGCAGCCAAAGACTAGCGGATCGTGAGCAGTTCTTC. Amino acid sequence: CASSQRLADREQFF.